The 10 T cell receptor beta chains below were found in one sample sequenced in a study of human T cells and chemical hapten exposure. Noted time point: pre-sensitization, week 0. Treatment in this sample: therapeutic diphenylcyclopropenone sensitization with weekly scalp DPC. Via MiXCR, TCRdb re-called the RACE reads, giving one row per CDR3 protein. Of fewer than 300,000 distinct CDR3 sequences listed, 7.5% to 9% are singletons. Sequences were derived from whole blood, sampled in connection with sensitization to the hapten diphenylcyclopropenone (DPC). The receptors were gathered from a woman in her thirties or forties with alopecia areata. Some clones in this sample may be carry-over from other donors' samples.

A remark on this clonotype: An end of the junction differs from the germline gene, which may be a read error. The V call is TRBV7-9, the J call TRBJ2-7; 13 bases map to TRBD2. The V gene's germline CDR1 is SEHNR and CDR2 FQNEAQ (reference sequence). The CDR3 sequence is 13 residues long. This chain's CDR3 is CASGPGGLAGPHF. The CDR3 nucleotides are TGTGCCAGCGGCCCGGGGGGACTAGCGGGGCCCCACTTC.

This clonotype was counted at least ten times. The chain has TRBV12-3 or TRBV12-4 and TRBJ1-2; 7 positions match TRBD1. V was pared by 3 bases and J by 7 bases, with 2 bases of the junction left unmatched. This CDR3 is 12 amino acids long. CDR3 DNA sequence: TGTGCCAGCAGTTTGGCAGGGGGTGGCTACACCTTC. Amino acid sequence: CASSLAGGGYTF.

The sample holds a few counts of this clonotype. The J gene is TRBJ1-6, the V gene TRBV12-3 or TRBV12-4, with 7 bases matching TRBD1. The V and J ends lost 2 bases and 13 bases, in that order; junction bases with no gene match: 8. The CDR3 covers 14 residues. The CDR3, as DNA: TGTGCCAGCAGTTTAAGGCAGGGGGAGGCCCCCCTCCACTTT. It encodes CASSLRQGEAPLHF.

This clonotype occurred a few times. V usage is TRBV5-5 and J usage is TRBJ2-7; D ambiguous. This CDR3 is 11 amino acids long. The germline V and J ends were trimmed by 7 bases and 3 bases, with 8 bases remaining between them. Germline V CDR1 and CDR2: SGHKS, YYEKEE (reference sequence). The CDR3 is CASERNYEQYF. DNA of the CDR3: TGTGCCAGCGAACGGAACTACGAGCAGTACTTC.

V and J are TRBV28 and TRBJ2-3, with 9 bases aligning to TRBD2. This CDR3 is built from 13 residues. V lost 6 bases to trimming and J lost 14 bases; unmatched junction nucleotides: 12. Germline-derived CDR1 and CDR2 are MDHEN and SYDVKM. This chain's CDR3 is CASSLPASGRTYF. The CDR3 DNA sequence: TGTGCCAGCAGCCTTCCGGCCAGCGGGAGGACGTATTTT.

Ten or more counts support this clonotype. This chain uses TRBV20-1 with TRBJ2-1; 11 positions match TRBD2. Per the germline V gene, CDR1 is DFQATT and CDR2 is SNEGSKA (reference sequence). Trimming took 3 bases from V and 8 from J; bases not matched to a gene: 9. CDR3 size: 15 residues. In nucleotides, the CDR3 is TGCAGTGCTAGTAAACTAGCGGGAGTTATCGATGAGCAGTTCTTC. This codes for CSASKLAGVIDEQFF.

This chain links TRBV5-1 with TRBJ2-1; no clear D gene. This CDR3 has 15 amino acids. The germline V gene encodes CDR1 SGHRS and CDR2 YFSETQ. Trimming removed 4 bases from V and 0 bases from J, with 11 bases in between. The CDR3 nucleotides read TGCGCCAGCAGCGTAGGACGGAGCTCCTACAATGAGCAGTTCTTC. Translating it yields CASSVGRSSYNEQFF.

The rearrangement uses TRBV2 and TRBJ2-1; no clear D gene. CDR1 and CDR2 (germline): SNHLY, FYNNEI. The V gene lost 3 bases and the J gene lost 8 bases, with 8 bases spanning the gap. The CDR3 sequence is 12 residues long. Written as DNA, the CDR3 is TGTGCCAGCAGTGATCCCGGCCATGAGCAGTTCTTC. Residues: CASSDPGHEQFF.

This clonotype was seen more than once but under ten times. The chain has TRBV6-1 and TRBJ1-4; TRBD1 matches 10 bases. CDR1 and CDR2 from the germline V gene are MNHNS and SASEGT. V gave up 6 bases and J gave up 6 bases; unmatched junction bases: 13. The CDR3 is 17 residues long. CDR3 protein: CASSTGTGVVGDEKLFF. CDR3 nucleotides: TGTGCCAGCAGCACCGGGACAGGGGTGGTCGGGGATGAAAAACTGTTTTTT.

This clonotype appeared a few times. This rearrangement joins TRBV2 to TRBJ1-1; no firm D call. The V and J ends lost 6 bases and 1 base respectively, with 9 bases between them. Germline CDR1 SNHLY, CDR2 FYNNEI. CDR3 size: 13 residues. The CDR3 region is CASRDSSNTEAFF. CDR3 bases: TGTGCCAGCAGGGACTCCTCGAACACTGAAGCTTTCTTT.